This TCR beta chain was recorded in a study of PD-L1 blockade in urothelial cancer. Time point given: pretreatment peripheral blood. This clone was counted only a few times. The assay was immunoSEQ multiplex PCR, and TCRdb's table has in-frame clones only and misses some. The sample consists of around 40,000 clones, approximately 90% of them appearing once. The CDR3 runs to 15 residues. V was shortened by 0 bases and J by 4 bases, with 13 bases between the two germline ends. In germline, CDR1 is MGHRA, CDR2 YSYEKL. The source material was PBMCs, sampled around atezolizumab (anti-PD-L1) treatment. The chain combines TRBV4-1 with TRBJ2-7, with D perhaps TRBD1 (5 bases). The receptor was derived from a woman in her sixties or seventies with urothelial cancer. CDR3 in DNA: TGCGCCAGCAGCCAAGATCTGGGGCAAAATTACGAGCAGTACTTC. Translation: CASSQDLGQNYEQYF.